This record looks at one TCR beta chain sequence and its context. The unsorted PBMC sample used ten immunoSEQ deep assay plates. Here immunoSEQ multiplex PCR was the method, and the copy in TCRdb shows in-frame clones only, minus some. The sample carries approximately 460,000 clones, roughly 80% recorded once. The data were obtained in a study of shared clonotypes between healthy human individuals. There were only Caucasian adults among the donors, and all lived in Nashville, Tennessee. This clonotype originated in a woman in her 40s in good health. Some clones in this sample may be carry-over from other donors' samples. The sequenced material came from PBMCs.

CDR3 sequence reads: CASSGAGLTEAFF. The CDR3 DNA is TGCGCCAGCAGTGGGGCAGGGTTGACTGAAGCTTTCTTT. This sequence joins TRBV10-2 and TRBJ1-1; a weak D match, TRBD1 (5 bases). V was clipped by 4 bases and J by 5 bases, with 11 bases between them. CDR1 is WSHSY and CDR2 is SAAADI in the germline V gene. The CDR3 is made up of 13 amino acids.